The sequence of this TCR beta chain was determined in a study of identifying expanded T cells in peripheral blood. V shed 8 bases and J 6 bases; nucleotides not matched to a gene: 8. This CDR3 is built from 15 residues. CDR1 is MNHEY and CDR2 is SVGAGI in the germline V gene. Healthy donors had no documented immune events, such as infections, while sampled. Clones were sequenced by immunoSEQ multiplex PCR, and TCRdb holds only the in-frame ones, with some missing. The sample has about 100,000 clones, approximately 89% seen once. Sequencing was done on a sample of blood. V is TRBV6-5 and J is TRBJ1-6; TRBD1 agrees at 9 bases. This receptor was identified in a person aged 18 to 69 in good health. CDR3 amino acids: CASRTGQGSNSPLHF. In DNA form, the CDR3 reads TGTGCCAGCCGGACCGGACAGGGGTCTAATTCACCCCTCCACTTT.